The 27 T cell receptor beta chains given below trace back to one sample, sequenced in a study of shared clonotypes between healthy human individuals. The table came from immunoSEQ multiplex PCR; TCRdb's copy has only in-frame clones and leaves some out. The sample has millions of clones, 85% to 95% seen once; the top ten hold 0.14%. The sample taken for sequencing was naive CD4+ T cells sorted from blood. Noted subset: CD45RA+ positively selected. Receptors originate from a man aged 18 to 30 in good health.

The chain employs TRBV4-2 and TRBJ1-4; tentatively, D is TRBD1 (6 bases). The germline V gene encodes CDR1 LGHNA and CDR2 YNFKEQ. The CDR3 runs to 17 residues. The germline V and J ends were trimmed by 1 base and 2 bases, with 14 bases remaining between them. The CDR3 coding sequence is TGTGCCAGCAGCCAAGGGATGGGGGGCTCTACTAATGAAAAACTGTTTTTT. Translation: CASSQGMGGSTNEKLFF.

The chain employs TRBV6-8 and TRBJ2-4; D unclear. CDR3 size: 18 residues. Germline CDR1 MNHGY, CDR2 SAAAGT. The ends were cut back, 4 bases at V and 1 base at J, with 20 bases in the middle. CDR3 coding DNA: TGTGCCAGCAGTTCGTCTAAGTCCCAGTGTTGGGCCAAAAACATTCAGTACTTC. Translation: CASSSSKSQCWAKNIQYF.

This clone was seen once. The chain is built from TRBV7-2 and TRBJ2-5; 12 nucleotides agree with TRBD2. There are 19 residues in the CDR3. In germline, CDR1 is SGHTA, CDR2 FQGNSA. The ends lost 5 bases at V and 7 bases at J; junction bases unmatched: 20. CDR3 sequence (DNA): TGTGCCAGCAGCCCTGCGGGTCTAGCGGGGGGGGATCCACGCGGGACCCAGTACTTC. Its translation is CASSPAGLAGGDPRGTQYF. The variable domain in full, with the rest retrieved from reference TRBV7-2 and TRBJ2-5, is GAGVSQSPSNKVTEKGKDVELRCDPISGHTALYWYRQSLGQGLEFLIYFQGNSAPDKSGLPSDRFSAERTGGSVSTLTIQRTQQEDSAVYLCASSPAGLAGGDPRGTQYFGPGTRLLVL.

This chain connects TRBV10-3 to TRBJ1-4; 8 nucleotides align to TRBD1. CDR1 ENHRY and CDR2 SYGVKD come from the germline V gene. The V segment lost 4 bases and the J segment 7 bases; nucleotides outside the gene matches: 8. The CDR3 covers 15 residues. CDR3 region: CAISAGQGEGEKLFF. The DNA for the CDR3 is TGTGCCATCAGTGCCGGACAGGGAGAGGGTGAAAAACTGTTTTTT.

This chain links TRBV14 with TRBJ2-6; D uncertain. This CDR3 is built from 14 residues. V shed 6 bases and J shed 2 bases, with 8 bases lying between them. From germline, CDR1 is SGHDN and CDR2 FVKESK. In DNA, the CDR3 is TGTGCCAGCAGTCCAACCCCTGGGGCCAACGTCCTGACTTTC. This gives the protein CASSPTPGANVLTF. The entire variable domain, with the rest obtained from reference TRBV14 and TRBJ2-6, is as follows: EAGVTQFPSHSVIEKGQTVTLRCDPISGHDNLYWYRRVMGKEIKFLLHFVKESKQDESGMPNNRFLAERTGGTYSTLKVQPAELEDSGVYFCASSPTPGANVLTFGAGSRLTVL.

The chain is built from TRBV6-1 and TRBJ2-1; 8 bases fit TRBD1. CDR1 is MNHNS, CDR2 SASEGT, per germline. This CDR3 has 14 amino acids. V lost 7 bases to trimming and J lost 6 bases; unmatched junction nucleotides: 8. As DNA, the CDR3 is TGTGCCAGCACTGTGGACAGGGTGGGCAATGAGCAGTTCTTC. Translated: CASTVDRVGNEQFF.

This clone was seen just once. The V call is TRBV19, the J call TRBJ2-1, with no clear D. The germline V gene has CDR1 LNHDA and CDR2 SQIVND (reference sequence). This CDR3 spans 15 amino acids. Trimming removed 0 bases at V and 4 bases at J, with 10 bases between. The DNA of the CDR3 is TGTGCCAGTAGTATAGATCTGGCAAATTACAATGAGCAGTTCTTC. Translating gives CASSIDLANYNEQFF.

This clone has just one count. The rearrangement links TRBV10-1 to TRBJ2-7; D is possibly TRBD1 or TRBD2 (5 bases each). Germline CDR1 is WNHNN and CDR2 is SYGVQD (reference sequence). CDR3 length equals 14 residues. The ends were cut back, 2 bases at V and 2 bases at J, with 10 bases in the middle. The CDR3 spells CASSEPGATYEQYF. The CDR3 region has the DNA TGCGCCAGCAGTGAGCCCGGGGCAACCTACGAGCAGTACTTC.

The CDR3 DNA reads as TGTGCCAGCAGCCTACAGGGTAGCTACACCTTC. Its translation: CASSLQGSYTF. The V and J genes are TRBV5-4 and TRBJ1-2; the D gene is possibly TRBD1 (6 bases). CDR1 is SGHNT and CDR2 is YYREEE in the germline V gene (reference sequence). Trimming took 4 bases from V and 9 from J, leaving 10 bases between them. The CDR3 extends over 11 amino acids.

The chain uses TRBV19 and TRBJ1-6, with D perhaps TRBD1 (6 bases). Germline V gives CDR1 LNHDA, CDR2 SQIVND (reference sequence). Trimming left V 6 bases short and J 4 bases short, with 10 bases between. The CDR3 covers 14 residues. CDR3 amino acids: CASSSDSYNSPLHF. Written as DNA, the CDR3 is TGTGCCAGTAGCTCGGACAGTTATAATTCACCCCTCCACTTT.

As to this clone: Additional DNA sequences in this sample encode the identical CDR3. V and J are TRBV20-1 and TRBJ2-7, with TRBD1 matching over 8 bases. Trimming at V came to 5 bases and at J to 4 bases, leaving 1 base not matched to a gene. The CDR3 has 11 residues. Germline CDR1 and CDR2: DFQATT and SNEGSKA (reference sequence). This CDR3 reads CSADRGYEQYF. CDR3 sequence (DNA): TGCAGTGCTGACAGGGGATACGAGCAGTACTTC.

The chain is built from TRBV4-3 and TRBJ2-2, with 9 bases that match TRBD1. The CDR3 has 14 residues. Germline trimming cut 8 bases from V and 9 bases from J; bases unmatched to any gene: 10. The germline gives CDR1 LGHNA, CDR2 YSLEER. CDR3 protein: CASRSGTGPRELFF. In DNA, the CDR3 is TGCGCCAGCCGCTCCGGGACAGGGCCCCGGGAGCTGTTTTTT.

This chain uses TRBV4-2 with TRBJ1-3, with TRBD1 as a possible D gene (5 bases). This CDR3 spans 15 amino acids. Germline CDR1 is LGHNA and CDR2 is YNFKEQ. V was cut by 4 bases and J by 0 bases, with 10 bases left in between. The CDR3 nucleotides are TGTGCCAGCAGCCTAGGGGACCTCTCTGGAAACACCATATATTTT. Translating it yields CASSLGDLSGNTIYF.

This clone came up once. J is TRBJ1-2 and V is TRBV5-1; D is ambiguous. CDR1 and CDR2 from the germline V gene are SGHRS and YFSETQ. This CDR3 contains 14 residues. V lost 4 bases to trimming and J lost 0 bases, with 10 bases between them. CDR3 in amino acids: CASSLTDTNYGYTF. The CDR3 region has the DNA TGCGCCAGCAGCCTTACCGACACTAACTATGGCTACACCTTC.

The gene calls are TRBV7-2 and TRBJ2-7, with 7 positions matching TRBD2. CDR1 is SGHTA and CDR2 is FQGNSA in the germline V gene. Trimming took 3 bases from V and 2 from J; bases not matched to a gene: 4. The CDR3 covers 14 residues. The CDR3 spells CASSFGLVPYEQYF. Here the CDR3 DNA reads TGTGCCAGCAGCTTCGGACTAGTCCCCTACGAGCAGTACTTC.

The V gene is TRBV18, the J gene TRBJ2-2, with D unclear. Germline V gene sequence: CDR1 KGHSH, CDR2 LQKENI. V was cut by 2 bases and J by 6 bases, with 7 bases left in between. The CDR3 contains 13 residues. CDR3 sequence reads: CASSPDISGELFF. CDR3 bases: TGTGCCAGCTCACCAGACATATCCGGGGAGCTGTTTTTT.

V gene TRBV6-1 combines with J gene TRBJ1-2, with 7 bases that match TRBD1. CDR1 and CDR2 from the germline V gene are MNHNS and SASEGT. The CDR3 length is 14 residues. The V gene end was trimmed by 3 bases and the J gene end by 5 bases; junction bases not matched to a gene: 6. CDR3 nucleotides: TGTGCCAGCAGTGACAGAGGACAGGTTTATGGCTACACCTTC. As protein: CASSDRGQVYGYTF.

The chain couples TRBV10-2 to TRBJ2-3; D is possibly TRBD2 (5 bases). CDR1 and CDR2 from the germline V gene are WSHSY and SAAADI. V lost 8 bases and J lost 6, with 12 bases in between. This CDR3 spans 12 amino acids. CDR3 DNA sequence: TGCGCCAGCCATCCTGGCGGGGATACGCAGTATTTT. This gives the protein CASHPGGDTQYF.

V and J are TRBV10-1 and TRBJ2-2, with 9 bases that match TRBD1. Germline CDR1 is WNHNN and CDR2 is SYGVQD (reference sequence). V lost 8 bases and J lost 6; bases outside the gene matches: 7. CDR3 length equals 14 residues. CDR3 sequence reads: CASSRDRGSGELFF. The CDR3 bases are TGCGCCAGCTCTCGCGACAGGGGGTCCGGGGAGCTGTTTTTT.

DNA for the CDR3: TGTGCCAGTAGCCCTATGGACGGGAAAGAGACCCAGTACTTC. The encoded protein is CASSPMDGKETQYF. The chain couples TRBV6-1 to TRBJ2-5; possibly TRBD2 for D (5 bases). The CDR3 has 14 residues. With 9 bases removed from V and 3 bases from J, the gap between germline ends came to 17 bases. The germline gives CDR1 MNHNS, CDR2 SASEGT.

The chain employs TRBV15 and TRBJ2-3, with a tentative D call TRBD2 (6 bases). Deletions cut 1 base from V and 3 bases from J, with 11 bases between. Germline loops: CDR1 LNHNV, CDR2 YYDKDF (reference sequence). The CDR3 covers 15 residues. The CDR3 spells CATSRAGGATDTQYF. The CDR3 DNA follows: TGTGCCACCAGCAGAGCAGGCGGGGCGACAGATACGCAGTATTTT. The full variable domain, rest sourced from reference TRBV15 and TRBJ2-3, is DAMVIQNPRYQVTQFGKPVTLSCSQTLNHNVMYWYQQKSSQAPKLLFHYYDKDFNNEADTPDNFQSRRPNTSFCFLDIRSPGLGDTAMYLCATSRAGGATDTQYFGPGTRLTVL.

A single count supports this clone. V and J are TRBV5-4 and TRBJ2-7, with TRBD2 as a possible D gene (5 bases). V was trimmed by 0 bases and J by 7 bases, leaving 11 bases between them. CDR1 and CDR2 (germline): SGHNT, YYREEE (reference sequence). This CDR3 contains 13 residues. CDR3 nucleotide sequence: TGTGCCAGCAGCTTGGCCTCGCGGGCAGAGCAGTACTTC. Residues: CASSLASRAEQYF.

The rearrangement joins TRBV6-5 to TRBJ1-1; 8 positions match TRBD1. The V gene's germline CDR1 is MNHEY and CDR2 SVGAGI. Trimming at V came to 6 bases and at J to 7 bases, leaving 10 bases not matched to a gene. The CDR3 consists of 14 residues. CDR3 nucleotide sequence: TGTGCCAGCAGCCGGGGACAGGCAGAAAATGAAGCTTTCTTT. Its protein is CASSRGQAENEAFF.

This rearrangement joins TRBV30 to TRBJ2-1, with D possibly called TRBD1 or TRBD2 (7 bases each). Germline CDR1 reads GTSNPN; CDR2 reads SVGIG (reference sequence). Trimming stripped 4 bases from V and 1 base from J, with 17 bases between. The CDR3 extends over 16 amino acids. The CDR3 nucleotides are TGTGCCTGGACTCCTCTCCAGGGGGGGTCCTACAATGAGCAGTTCTTC. It is translated as CAWTPLQGGSYNEQFF.

J is TRBJ1-1 and V is TRBV7-9; D unclear. V was trimmed by 2 bases and J by 0 bases, leaving 7 bases between them. Germline V lookup: CDR1 SEHNR, CDR2 FQNEAQ (reference sequence). This CDR3 is built from 14 residues. CDR3 region: CASSLTRMNTEAFF. CDR3 coding DNA: TGTGCCAGCAGCTTAACTAGGATGAACACTGAAGCTTTCTTT.

This clone occurred a few times. The CDR3 DNA is TGTGCCAGCAGCTCACAGGTCCAAGAGACCCAGTACTTC. This gives the protein CASSSQVQETQYF. The J gene is TRBJ2-5, the V gene TRBV5-5; D is possibly TRBD1 (5 bases). Germline values: CDR1 SGHKS, CDR2 YYEKEE (reference sequence). The CDR3 consists of 13 residues. Between the trimmed V and J ends, which lost 3 bases and 1 base, there was a span of 7 bases.

This chain links TRBV4-3 with TRBJ2-7; TRBD2 matches 12 bases. The CDR3 covers 16 residues. V gave up 1 base and J gave up 6 bases; unmatched junction bases: 7. Looked up from germline, CDR1 is LGHNA and CDR2 is YSLEER. This CDR3 is CASSQVGLAGISEQYF. CDR3 DNA: TGCGCCAGCAGCCAAGTTGGACTAGCGGGGATAAGCGAGCAGTACTTC.